The clone carrying this T cell receptor (beta chain) was seen only once. In the original analysis: Estimation of nucleated cell counts was performed using reference gene primer amplification. This table comes from immunoSEQ multiplex PCR, and its TCRdb copy is limited to in-frame clones, with some not included. Clone size and V and J calls were adopted from that table, with D and trimming inferred from the DNA. There are about 260,000 clones in the sample; more than 80% occur only once, and roughly 3.9% lies in the top ten. The data originate from a study of blood T cell repertoires in COVID-19. Study information: The United States, Italy and Spain were the sources of the acute and convalescent COVID-19 samples. Sources were T cells, B-cell-depleted T cells, or PBMCs; the material itself was cDNA or gDNA.

J was trimmed by 3 bases and V by 4 bases; bases with no gene match: 7. Germline CDR1 PRHDT, CDR2 FYEKMQ (reference sequence). The CDR3 runs 16 residues. The study assigned cohorts using participant-reported clinical history. The clonotype comes from a woman under 40 with acute COVID-19. The chain carries TRBV13 and TRBJ2-2; 8 positions agree with TRBD1. Sequencing was done on a sample of PBMCs or T cells enriched from blood (not recorded which). This CDR3 is CASSSAGTGDTGELFF. The CDR3 region has the DNA TGTGCCAGCAGCTCAGCAGGGACAGGTGACACCGGGGAGCTGTTTTTT.